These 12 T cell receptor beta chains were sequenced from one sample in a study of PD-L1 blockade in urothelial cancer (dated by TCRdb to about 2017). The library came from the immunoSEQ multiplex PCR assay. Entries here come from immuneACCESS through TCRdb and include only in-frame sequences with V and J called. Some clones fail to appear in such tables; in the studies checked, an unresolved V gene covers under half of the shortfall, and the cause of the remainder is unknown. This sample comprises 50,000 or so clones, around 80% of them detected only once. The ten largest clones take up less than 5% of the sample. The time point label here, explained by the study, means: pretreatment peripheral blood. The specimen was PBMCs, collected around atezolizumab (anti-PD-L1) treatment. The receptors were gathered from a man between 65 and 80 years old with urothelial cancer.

The DNA for the CDR3 is TGTGCCATCAGTGAAGTAGTCCTATTGAACTATGGCTACACCTTC. Its protein product is CAISEVVLLNYGYTF. V usage is TRBV10-3 and J usage is TRBJ1-2; D is unclear. The germline gives CDR1 ENHRY, CDR2 SYGVKD. Trimming removed 3 bases at V and 2 bases at J, with 13 bases between. This CDR3 is built from 15 residues.

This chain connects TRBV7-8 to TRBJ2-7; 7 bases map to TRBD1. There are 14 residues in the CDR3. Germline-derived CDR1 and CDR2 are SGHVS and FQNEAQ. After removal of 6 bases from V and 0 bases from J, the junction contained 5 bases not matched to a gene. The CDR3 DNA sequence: TGTGCCAGCAGGAACAGGGGCTTCTCCTACGAGCAGTACTTC. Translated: CASRNRGFSYEQYF. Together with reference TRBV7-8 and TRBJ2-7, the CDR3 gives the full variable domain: GAGVSQSPRYKVAKRGQDVALRCDPISGHVSLFWYQQALGQGPEFLTYFQNEAQLDKSGLPSDRFFAERPEGSVSTLKIQRTQQEDSAVYLCASRNRGFSYEQYFGPGTRLTVT.

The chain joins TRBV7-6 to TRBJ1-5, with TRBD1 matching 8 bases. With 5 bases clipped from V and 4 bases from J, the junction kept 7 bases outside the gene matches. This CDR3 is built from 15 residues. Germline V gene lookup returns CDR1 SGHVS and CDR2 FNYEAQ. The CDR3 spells CASSAGTGGNQPQHF. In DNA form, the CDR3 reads TGTGCCAGCAGCGCAGGGACAGGCGGGAATCAGCCCCAGCATTTT.

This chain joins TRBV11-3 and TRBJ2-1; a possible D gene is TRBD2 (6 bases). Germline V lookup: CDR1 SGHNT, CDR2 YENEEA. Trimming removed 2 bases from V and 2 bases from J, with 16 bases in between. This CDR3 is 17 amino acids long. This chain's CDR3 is CASSLPPGGSTYNEQFF. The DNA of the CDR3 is TGTGCCAGCAGCTTACCCCCAGGAGGGAGTACCTACAATGAGCAGTTCTTC. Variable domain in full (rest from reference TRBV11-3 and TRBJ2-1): EAGVVQSPRYKIIEKKQPVAFWCNPISGHNTLYWYLQNLGQGPELLIRYENEEAVDDSQLPKDRFSAERLKGVDSTLKIQPAELGDSAVYLCASSLPPGGSTYNEQFFGPGTRLTVL.

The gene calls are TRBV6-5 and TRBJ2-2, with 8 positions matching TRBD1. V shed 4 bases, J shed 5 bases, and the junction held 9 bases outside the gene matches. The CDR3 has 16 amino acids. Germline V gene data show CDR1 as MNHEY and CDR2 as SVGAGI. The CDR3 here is CASSSPQGAGTGELFF. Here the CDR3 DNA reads TGTGCCAGCAGTTCACCTCAGGGGGCAGGTACCGGGGAGCTGTTTTTT.

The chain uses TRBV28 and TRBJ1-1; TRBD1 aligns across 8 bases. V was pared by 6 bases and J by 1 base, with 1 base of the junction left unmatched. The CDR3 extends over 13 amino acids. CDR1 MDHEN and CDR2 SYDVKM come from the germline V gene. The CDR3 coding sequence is TGTGCCAGCAGGGGACAGGCGAACACTGAAGCTTTCTTT. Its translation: CASRGQANTEAFF.

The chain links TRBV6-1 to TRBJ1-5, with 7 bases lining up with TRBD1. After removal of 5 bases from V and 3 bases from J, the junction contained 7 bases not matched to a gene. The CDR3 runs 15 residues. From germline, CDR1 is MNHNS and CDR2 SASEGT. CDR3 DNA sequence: TGTGCCAGCAGTATTTACAGGGGACCCAATCAGCCCCAGCATTTT. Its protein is CASSIYRGPNQPQHF.

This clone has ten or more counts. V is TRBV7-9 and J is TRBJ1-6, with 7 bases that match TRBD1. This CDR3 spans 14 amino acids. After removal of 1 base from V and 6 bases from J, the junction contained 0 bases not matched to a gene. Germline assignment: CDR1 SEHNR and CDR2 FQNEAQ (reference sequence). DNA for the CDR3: TGTGCCAGCAGCTTAGACAGGGGTAATTCACCCCTCCACTTT. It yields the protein CASSLDRGNSPLHF.

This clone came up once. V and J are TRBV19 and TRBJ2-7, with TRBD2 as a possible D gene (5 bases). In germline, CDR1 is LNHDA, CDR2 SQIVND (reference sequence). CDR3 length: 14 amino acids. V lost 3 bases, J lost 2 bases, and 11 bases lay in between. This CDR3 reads CASSMDRETYEQYF. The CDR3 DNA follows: TGTGCCAGTAGTATGGATCGGGAAACCTACGAGCAGTACTTC.

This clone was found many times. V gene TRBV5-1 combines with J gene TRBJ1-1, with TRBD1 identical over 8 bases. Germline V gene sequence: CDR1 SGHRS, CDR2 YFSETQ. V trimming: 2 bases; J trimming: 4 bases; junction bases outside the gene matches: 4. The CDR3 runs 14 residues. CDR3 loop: CASSLSGGTTEAFF. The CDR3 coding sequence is TGCGCCAGCAGCTTATCAGGGGGCACCACTGAAGCTTTCTTT.

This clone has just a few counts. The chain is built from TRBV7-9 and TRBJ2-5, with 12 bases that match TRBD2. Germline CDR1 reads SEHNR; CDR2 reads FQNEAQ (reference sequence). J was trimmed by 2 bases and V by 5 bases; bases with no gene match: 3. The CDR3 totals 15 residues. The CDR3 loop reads CASSRTSGNQETQYF. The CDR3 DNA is TGTGCCAGCAGCCGGACTAGCGGGAATCAAGAGACCCAGTACTTC.

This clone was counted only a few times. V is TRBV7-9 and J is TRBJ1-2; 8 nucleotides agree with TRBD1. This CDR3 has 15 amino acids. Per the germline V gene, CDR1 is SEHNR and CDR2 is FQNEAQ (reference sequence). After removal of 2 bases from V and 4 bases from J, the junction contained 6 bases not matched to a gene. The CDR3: CASSLSTGVGYGYTF. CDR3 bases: TGTGCCAGCAGCTTATCGACAGGGGTCGGCTATGGCTACACCTTC.